This is a list of T cell receptor beta chains from one sample in a study of blood T cell repertoires in COVID-19. Produced via immunoSEQ multiplex PCR; TCRdb's table is partial and in-frame only. The sample yields fewer than 200,000 clones, around 86% seen once. Sequenced sample: peripheral blood. These receptors all come from a man in his fifties or sixties with active or convalescent COVID-19. The conserved cysteine and the conserved F or W are not part of the CDR3 here. The D gene is left open where the match is weak.

v_gene	d_gene	CDR3aa
TRBV11-2	TRBD1	ASSLGWTGANTGELF
TRBV10-3	NA	AISEYVARLTVNTEAF
TRBV27	NA	ASSLSRDGNYGYT
TRBV19	TRBD1	ASGTGANNQPQH
TRBV5-4	TRBD2	ASSLELAGGKTIGSPQF
TRBV18	NA	ASSPLLDKNTGELF
TRBV7-9	NA	ASSPDTANEKLF
TRBV3-1/TRBV3-2	NA	ASSQDGDSVDTQY
TRBV4-3	TRBD2	ASSLGGTTDTQY
TRBV10-1	NA	ASSELGGRTDTQY
TRBV29-1	TRBD1	SVEPRDSLFNYGYT
TRBV7-7	TRBD2	ASSPMGSGAYNEQF
TRBV24-1	TRBD2	ATSDSSSGRLETQY
TRBV19	NA	ASNDRPYSNQPQH
TRBV19	NA	ASRNPTGLNTEAF
TRBV30	TRBD2	AWSVRVSLAGGQADTQY
TRBV2	NA	ASSLTGIRETQY
TRBV19	NA	ASQGLGGNQPQH
TRBV4-3	NA	ASSLGGPSGTEAF
TRBV25-1	TRBD1	ASRDGARGPEAF
TRBV27	TRBD2	ASGLVYEQY
TRBV9	TRBD1	ASSAGGGSNQPQH
TRBV5-1	TRBD1	ASSQPGQMGEQY
TRBV5-4	TRBD1	ASSPRDRVNTEAF
TRBV3-1/TRBV3-2	NA	ASSYTGANVLT
TRBV19	NA	ASSTTLTGPGGAF
TRBV5-1	TRBD1	ASSSSWDSLDGYT
TRBV29-1	TRBD1	SASLGQGGTEAF
TRBV9	NA	ASSVGADQPQH
TRBV18	TRBD1	ASSPQTGVLNTEAF
TRBV7-2	NA	ASSLVRDSNQPQH
TRBV4-2	NA	ASSQPGAGVTYEQY
TRBV13	TRBD1	ASSKDRAYEQY
TRBV19	NA	ASTSSGAGEETQY
TRBV7-9	NA	ASSSERGGGISPLH
TRBV2	TRBD2	ASSEIASGAYEQY
TRBV7-2	TRBD1	ASSSWGQFNEKLF
TRBV4-1	NA	ASSQDLVQGSDTQY
TRBV11-3	TRBD2	ASNQLAGGFEQF
TRBV30	NA	AWSGGGNQPQH
TRBV3-1/TRBV3-2	NA	ASSQEWQGYKNGYT
TRBV6-5	TRBD2	ASRRRGGDTQY
TRBV7-3	TRBD1	ASSSTTGENEQF
TRBV7-2	NA	ASSLASVRNRKYNEQF
TRBV6-5	TRBD1	ASRRGDRATYEQY
TRBV3-1/TRBV3-2	TRBD2	ASSQRTMTSSSYEQY
TRBV28	TRBD1	ASRNPLATGGGSGGYT
TRBV25-1	TRBD2	ASSTSGIEQTQY
TRBV2	TRBD1	ASSASTGNQPQH
TRBV21-1	NA	AAHRGLNYGYT
TRBV4-2	NA	ASSQDWQGLQETQY
TRBV4-1	TRBD1	ASSQDPTGPYEQY
TRBV5-4	TRBD1	ASSSGQGGEKLF
TRBV11-2	NA	ASSPSGVSAF
TRBV11-3	NA	ASSRLGTAGDEQY
TRBV30	NA	AWKRILVLNTEAF
TRBV13	TRBD1	ASSLTGGLGPQETQY
TRBV9	NA	ASSARTATDTQY
TRBV6-5	NA	ATTAGFGNTIY